A selection of T cell receptor beta chains follows, all from one sample in a study of T cell responses to AZD1222 COVID-19 vaccine. Sequencing used immunoSEQ multiplex PCR; TCRdb keeps in-frame clones, though not all of them. Of some 150,000 clones in the sample, around 90% were seen once. The sample was peripheral blood, taken on day 0 of AZD1222 vaccination. The source is an adult in good health. CDR3s include the opening cysteine and the closing phenylalanine or tryptophan. D genes are given only for firm matches.

v_call	d_call	j_call	cdr3_nt	cdr3_aa
TRBV5-1	NA	TRBJ2-3	TGCGCCAGCAGCTACGAGATTGGGAGCACAGATACGCAGTATTTT	CASSYEIGSTDTQYF
TRBV10-1	NA	TRBJ2-7	TGCGCCAGCAGTGAGATGGGCGCCCACGGGGTACGGGAGCAGTACTTC	CASSEMGAHGVREQYF
TRBV6-5	NA	TRBJ2-3	TGTGCCAGCAGTTACCGGACAGGTTGGGGGGATGAAACGCAGTATTTT	CASSYRTGWGDETQYF
TRBV2	NA	TRBJ1-1	TGTGCCAGCAGTGAAGACAGAAACACTGAAGCTTTCTTT	CASSEDRNTEAFF
TRBV28	NA	TRBJ2-7	TGTGCCAGCAGTTGGGGCGGATCCTACGAGCAGTACTTC	CASSWGGSYEQYF
TRBV2	NA	TRBJ1-1	TGTGCCAGCAGTGAAGCGCGTATGTCCACTGAAGCTTTCTTT	CASSEARMSTEAFF
TRBV3-1/TRBV3-2	TRBD2	TRBJ2-7	TGTGCCAGCAGCCAAGTAGCGGGCTACGAGCAGTACTTC	CASSQVAGYEQYF
TRBV7-2	TRBD2	TRBJ2-1	TGTGCCAGCAGCTTTTTTGCTAGCGGAGACAATGAGCAGTTCTTC	CASSFFASGDNEQFF
TRBV19	TRBD1	TRBJ1-2	TGTGCCAGTAGTATCACCCAGACAGGGGGCCTGGGCTACACCTTC	CASSITQTGGLGYTF
TRBV28	NA	TRBJ1-2	TGTGCCAGCCATCTCTTCGGGGAAGAAAAGGGCTACACCTTC	CASHLFGEEKGYTF
TRBV6-6	NA	TRBJ2-1	TGTGCCAGCAGCCCGAGACTTGACAATGAGCAGTTCTTC	CASSPRLDNEQFF
TRBV9	NA	TRBJ2-3	TGTGCCAGCAGCGTAGTGGGCACAGATACGCAGTATTTT	CASSVVGTDTQYF
TRBV3-1/TRBV3-2	TRBD1	TRBJ1-2	TGTGCCAGCAGCCAAGGTACAGGGGTTGCTGGCTACACCTTC	CASSQGTGVAGYTF